The T cell receptor (beta chain) described here comes from a study of shared clonotypes between healthy human individuals. Regarding the study as a whole: Among donors, sharing of clonotypes was expected to be affected by sequencing depth. Clonotypes that were shared across a handful of donors made up around 5% of naive CD4 clonotypes. Sorted-subset sequencing, rarefaction showed, was incomplete despite large depth.

Each subset's genomic DNA was shared equally among a number of immunoSEQ plates. TCRdb's table, derived via immunoSEQ multiplex PCR, lists solely in-frame clones and lacks some. The sample shows approximately 640,000 clones, less than 95% of them seen only once. The germline V gene has CDR1 MNHEY and CDR2 SMNVEV (reference sequence). V lost 4 bases, J lost 8 bases, and 12 bases lay in between. This CDR3 comprises 13 residues. Details on this clone: Its antigen remains unidentified.

The sample comprised memory CD8+ T cells from PBMCs. Subset described: CD45RO+ cells pooled with CCR7-negative TemRA cells. The chain has TRBV27 and TRBJ1-3; D gene uncertain. The receptor was isolated from a man younger than 30 in good health. Some clones in this sample may be carry-over from other donors' samples. For the CDR3, the DNA is TGTGCCAGCAGTTCCAGAGGGCAGCACACCATATATTTT. It codes for CASSSRGQHTIYF.